Below, 15 T cell receptor beta chains from the same sample are listed, as sequenced in a study of T cells in Graves' hyperthyroidism and ophthalmopathy. Amplified TCR beta CDR3 regions came from RNA transcripts. HTBI primers were employed in a first-round RT-PCR of the TCR CDR3. TCRdb used MiXCR to reprocess the multiplex PCR reads, holding one entry per CDR3 protein. The table has about 380,000 distinct CDR3 sequences, about 15% seen once. Sequenced: blood. The receptor source for this set is a woman aged 60-70 years with Graves' hyperthyroidism.

This clonotype appeared many times. This CDR3 reads CASSPPSLNYGYTF. In DNA form, the CDR3 reads TGTGCCAGCTCACCACCATCCTTAAACTATGGCTACACCTTC. This chain connects TRBV18 to TRBJ1-2; D is uncertain. The CDR3 covers 14 residues. V lost 0 bases and J lost 2, with 7 bases in between. Germline V gives CDR1 KGHSH, CDR2 LQKENI.

This chain connects TRBV28 to TRBJ1-4; D is undetermined. Germline V CDR1 and CDR2: MDHEN, SYDVKM. The CDR3 has 14 residues. Trimming stripped 4 bases from V and 7 bases from J, with 13 bases between. CDR3 in amino acids: CASSSGDWGEKLFF. Written as DNA, the CDR3 is TGTGCCAGCAGTTCCGGCGACTGGGGTGAAAAACTGTTTTTT. Full variable domain (missing parts from reference TRBV28 and TRBJ1-4): DVKVTQSSRYLVKRTGEKVFLECVQDMDHENMFWYRQDPGLGLRLIYFSYDVKMKEKGDIPEGYSVSREKKERFSLILESASTNQTSMYLCASSSGDWGEKLFFGSGTQLSVL.

This clonotype has only one observation. This chain connects TRBV28 to TRBJ2-7; 8 positions agree with TRBD2. The CDR3 is 15 amino acids. Per germline, CDR1 MDHEN and CDR2 SYDVKM. V gave up 6 bases and J gave up 6 bases; unmatched junction bases: 13. The CDR3 DNA reads as TGTGCCAGCAGCCACCTTACGGGAGGGCCAATCGAGCAGTACTTC. Residues: CASSHLTGGPIEQYF.

This clonotype was found many times. This chain connects TRBV5-5 to TRBJ1-2, with unresolved D. CDR3 length: 13 amino acids. The germline gives CDR1 SGHKS, CDR2 YYEKEE (reference sequence). The germline V and J ends were trimmed by 3 bases and 3 bases, with 9 bases remaining between them. In DNA form, the CDR3 reads TGTGCCAGCAGCTCGCCGGTGGACTATGGCTACACCTTC. It is translated as CASSSPVDYGYTF.

Comments on this clonotype: This may come from a read error, since a much larger clone is one base off. The chain is built from TRBV7-8 and TRBJ2-7; D is ambiguous. CDR1 SGHVS and CDR2 FQNEAQ come from the germline V gene. The ends were cut back, 0 bases at V and 2 bases at J, with 11 bases in the middle. The CDR3 runs to 15 residues. This CDR3 reads CASSLAACVPYEQYF. DNA of the CDR3: TGTGCCAGCAGCTTAGCAGCGTGTGTTCCCTACGAGCAGTACTTC. Full variable domain (outside the CDR3, taken from reference TRBV7-8 and TRBJ2-7): GAGVSQSPRYKVAKRGQDVALRCDPISGHVSLFWYQQALGQGPEFLTYFQNEAQLDKSGLPSDRFFAERPEGSVSTLKIQRTQQEDSAVYLCASSLAACVPYEQYFGPGTRLTVT.

Many counts were recorded for this clonotype. The chain employs TRBV5-1 and TRBJ1-1; 10 bases match TRBD1. CDR1 and CDR2 from the germline V gene are SGHRS and YFSETQ. The V and J ends lost 4 bases and 7 bases, in that order; junction bases with no gene match: 7. The CDR3 extends over 14 amino acids. CDR3 DNA: TGCGCCAGCAGCCCGGGACAGGGGCTCGATGAAGCTTTCTTT. Its protein is CASSPGQGLDEAFF.

This clonotype was counted many times. This sequence joins TRBV20-1 and TRBJ1-1, with D uncertain. The ends were cut back, 0 bases at V and 1 base at J, with 9 bases in the middle. The CDR3 loop spans 14 amino acids. Germline CDR1 is DFQATT and CDR2 is SNEGSKA (reference sequence). The DNA of the CDR3 is TGCAGTGCTAGAGAAGACGGAACGAACACTGAAGCTTTCTTT. This translates into CSAREDGTNTEAFF.

This clonotype was detected ten times or more. The V call is TRBV9, the J call TRBJ1-1, with D hard to call. The V gene's germline CDR1 is SGDLS and CDR2 YYNGEE. The germline V and J ends were trimmed by 0 bases and 0 bases, with 3 bases remaining between them. This CDR3 spans 13 amino acids. The CDR3 sequence: CASSVVMNTEAFF. CDR3 bases: TGTGCCAGCAGCGTAGTTATGAACACTGAAGCTTTCTTT.

The rearrangement joins TRBV7-3 to TRBJ1-1; unclear D gene. Looked up from germline, CDR1 is SGHTA and CDR2 is FQGTGA. This CDR3 comprises 13 residues. V gave up 5 bases and J gave up 4 bases, with 11 bases separating them. In DNA form, the CDR3 reads TGTGCCAGCAGCCCGGTATCGGGCACTGAAGCTTTCTTT. Amino acids: CASSPVSGTEAFF.

This clonotype was seen at least ten times. The chain employs TRBV7-9 and TRBJ2-5, with D unresolved. V gave up 5 bases and J gave up 1 base, with 14 bases separating them. Germline CDR1 and CDR2: SEHNR and FQNEAQ (reference sequence). The CDR3 totals 15 residues. CDR3 DNA sequence: TGTGCCAGCAGCCGGTTGGGCCAGCCCCAAGAGACCCAGTACTTC. Translating it yields CASSRLGQPQETQYF.

This sequence joins TRBV19 and TRBJ2-5; D gene ambiguous. This CDR3 is built from 13 residues. Germline assignment: CDR1 LNHDA and CDR2 SQIVND (reference sequence). V shed 5 bases and J shed 1 base, with 8 bases lying between them. In DNA form, the CDR3 reads TGTGCCAGTAGTGGGATAGCCCAAGAGACCCAGTACTTC. It specifies CASSGIAQETQYF.

This rearrangement joins TRBV20-1 to TRBJ2-1; TRBD2 matches at 14 bases. Germline values: CDR1 DFQATT, CDR2 SNEGSKA (reference sequence). The V segment lost 3 bases and the J segment 4 bases; nucleotides outside the gene matches: 8. The CDR3 has 17 residues. The CDR3 is CSARGETSGRAYNEQFF. The CDR3 coding sequence is TGCAGTGCTAGGGGCGAGACTAGCGGGAGGGCGTACAATGAGCAGTTCTTC.

This clonotype has more than one count but fewer than ten. The J gene is TRBJ2-7, the V gene TRBV28, with 8 bases lining up with TRBD1. The ends lost 6 bases at V and 5 bases at J; junction bases unmatched: 12. Per germline, CDR1 MDHEN and CDR2 SYDVKM. The CDR3 loop spans 15 amino acids. As DNA, the CDR3 is TGTGCCAGCAGCAACGGACAGGGCGGGGTTGACGAGCAGTACTTC. Translated: CASSNGQGGVDEQYF.

This clonotype was observed many times. This chain connects TRBV10-3 to TRBJ1-5; D is undetermined. The CDR3 covers 15 residues. CDR1 ENHRY and CDR2 SYGVKD come from the germline V gene. V was trimmed by 2 bases and J by 0 bases, leaving 8 bases between them. CDR3 bases: TGTGCCATCAGTGAGAGGCGGAATAGCAATCAGCCCCAGCATTTT. This gives the protein CAISERRNSNQPQHF.

This rearrangement joins TRBV11-1 to TRBJ2-5; TRBD2 aligns across 7 bases. The CDR3 spans 16 residues. From germline, CDR1 is SGHAT and CDR2 FQDESV (reference sequence). Trimming at V came to 1 base and at J to 0 bases, leaving 5 bases not matched to a gene. CDR3 loop: CASSLEGGSYQETQYF. Here the CDR3 DNA reads TGTGCCAGCAGCTTAGAGGGCGGGAGCTACCAAGAGACCCAGTACTTC.